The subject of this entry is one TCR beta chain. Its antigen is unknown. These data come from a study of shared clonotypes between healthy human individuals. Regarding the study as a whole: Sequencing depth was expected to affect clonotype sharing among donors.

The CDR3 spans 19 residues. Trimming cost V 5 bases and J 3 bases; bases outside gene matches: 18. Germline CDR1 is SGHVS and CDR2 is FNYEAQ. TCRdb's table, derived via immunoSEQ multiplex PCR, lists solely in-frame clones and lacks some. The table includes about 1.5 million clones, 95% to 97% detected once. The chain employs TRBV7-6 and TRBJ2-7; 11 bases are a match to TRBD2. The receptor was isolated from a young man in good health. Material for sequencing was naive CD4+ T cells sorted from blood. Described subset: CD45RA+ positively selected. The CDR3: CASSDWRLAGSRGGYEQYF. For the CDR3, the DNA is TGTGCCAGCAGCGATTGGAGACTAGCGGGATCAAGGGGAGGCTACGAGCAGTACTTC.